A selection of T cell receptor beta chains follows, all from one sample in a study of CD8 T cells in Susac syndrome. Via MiXCR, TCRdb re-called the immunoSEQ multiplex PCR reads, giving one row per CDR3 protein. The table records a few hundred thousand distinct CDR3 sequences, approximately 89% of them present only once. Sequenced: CD8+ T cells from PBMCs. Every receptor here comes from a human donor with multiple sclerosis. Both conserved end residues are part of each CDR3. D genes are given only for firm matches. Rows may omit the clone size; those that give it use once, few, many or a size class.

cdr3_nt	cdr3_aa	clone_size	d_call	v_call	j_call
TGTGCCATCAGTCGAGGGCAGAACACTGAAGCTTTCTTT	CAISRGQNTEAFF	few	NA	TRBV10-3	TRBJ1-1
TGTGCCAGTAGTATAGCGGGACTAAGCTACGAGCAGTACTTC	CASSIAGLSYEQYF	NA	TRBD2	TRBV19	TRBJ2-7
TGCGCCAGCAGCCAAGTTCCTCTCGCCACCAGCAATCAGCCCCAGCATTTT	CASSQVPLATSNQPQHF	NA	NA	TRBV4-1	TRBJ1-5
TGCGCCAGCAGCCCTTTACAGGGGGCCCGGCATGGCTACACCTTC	CASSPLQGARHGYTF	NA	TRBD1	TRBV4-1	TRBJ1-2
TGTGCCTGGAGTGATGGGACAGCCAATTACAATGAGCAGTTCTTC	CAWSDGTANYNEQFF	NA	TRBD1	TRBV30	TRBJ2-1
TGTGCCAGCAGTTGGGCTAGCGGTTCGGAGGGGACCGGGGAGCTGTTTTTT	CASSWASGSEGTGELFF	NA	TRBD2	TRBV6-5	TRBJ2-2
TGCGCCAGCAGCCCATCATGGGGGGAACCGGGGGAGCAGTACTTC	CASSPSWGEPGEQYF	few	NA	TRBV5-1	TRBJ2-7
TGCAGTGCTAGCGCCAGCGGGGGGCTCAATGAGCAGTTCTTC	CSASASGGLNEQFF	NA	TRBD2	TRBV20-1	TRBJ2-1
NA	CSAWGFGTDTLYF	NA	NA	TRBV29-1	TRBJ2-3
TGTGCCAGCAGCCCTGAGACTAGCCCATACGGGGATGAGCAGTTCTTC	CASSPETSPYGDEQFF	NA	TRBD2	TRBV13	TRBJ2-1